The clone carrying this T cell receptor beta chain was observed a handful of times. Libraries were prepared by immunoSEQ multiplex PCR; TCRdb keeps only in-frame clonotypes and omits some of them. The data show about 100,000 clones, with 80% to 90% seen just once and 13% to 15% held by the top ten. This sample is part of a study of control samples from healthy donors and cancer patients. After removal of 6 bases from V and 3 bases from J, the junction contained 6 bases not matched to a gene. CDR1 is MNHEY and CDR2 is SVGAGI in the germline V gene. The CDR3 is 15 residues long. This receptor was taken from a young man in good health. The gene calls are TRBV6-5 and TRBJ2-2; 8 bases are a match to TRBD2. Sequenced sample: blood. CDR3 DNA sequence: TGTGCCAGCAGCAAACTAGCGGAGTACACCGGGGAGCTGTTTTTT. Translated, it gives CASSKLAEYTGELFF.